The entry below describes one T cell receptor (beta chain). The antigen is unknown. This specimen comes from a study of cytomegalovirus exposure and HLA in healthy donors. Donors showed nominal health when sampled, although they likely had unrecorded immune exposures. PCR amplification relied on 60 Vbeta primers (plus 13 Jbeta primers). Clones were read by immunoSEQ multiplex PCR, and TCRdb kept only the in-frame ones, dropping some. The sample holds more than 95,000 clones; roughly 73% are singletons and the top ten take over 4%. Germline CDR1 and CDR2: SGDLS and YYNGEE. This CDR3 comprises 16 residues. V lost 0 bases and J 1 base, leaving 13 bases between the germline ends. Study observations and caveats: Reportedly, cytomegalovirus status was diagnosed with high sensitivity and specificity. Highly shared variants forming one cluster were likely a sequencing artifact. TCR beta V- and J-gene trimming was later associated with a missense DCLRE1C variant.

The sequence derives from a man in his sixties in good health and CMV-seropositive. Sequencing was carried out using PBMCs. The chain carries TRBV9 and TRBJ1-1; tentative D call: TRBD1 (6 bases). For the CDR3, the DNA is TGTGCCAGCAGCGTAGGGGCGGGGGGCGAGAACACTGAAGCTTTCTTT. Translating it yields CASSVGAGGENTEAFF.